The source of this TCR beta chain is a study of monozygotic twins with cystic fibrosis. This table comes from immunoSEQ multiplex PCR, and its TCRdb copy is limited to in-frame clones, with some not included. The data show 7,000 to 9,500 clones, about 94% seen once. Trimming took off 6 bases at V and 1 base at J, with 9 bases between the two ends. This CDR3 has 13 amino acids. The germline V gene has CDR1 MNHNY and CDR2 SVGAGI (reference sequence). The chain has TRBV6-6 and TRBJ1-1; D gene ambiguous. The clonotype was recovered from a boy aged 2 to 9 with cystic fibrosis. The sample consisted of blood. CDR3 amino acids: CASRNPKNTEAFF. In DNA form, the CDR3 reads TGTGCCAGCAGGAACCCGAAGAACACTGAAGCTTTCTTT.